This T cell receptor beta chain came from a study of tissue T cells after allogeneic stem cell transplantation. Study conclusions and caveats: This small cohort was clinically heterogeneous, and sampling depth was a limitation.

Some clones are missing from TCRdb's copy, which holds only in-frame ones; the method was immunoSEQ multiplex PCR. The sample lists roughly 1,800 clones, roughly 51% seen once, with 20% to 25% in the top ten. Time point reported: mouse harvest day 14 after allogeneic transplant. The graft held 10^6 splenic CD5+ T cells and 10^7 T-cell-depleted bone marrow cells. B6 (H2b) cells into BALB/c (H2d) mice; tissues taken at day 7 or 14. Germline V gene lookup returns CDR1 SNHLY and CDR2 FYNGKV (reference sequence). This CDR3 is 14 amino acids long. V gave up 4 bases and J gave up 3 bases; unmatched junction bases: 3. This clone was seen a single time. The antigen remains undetermined. Gene labels here are mouse ones. The read terminates 1 residue before the CDR3 end, so the remaining end is supplied by the germline J gene.

Sequenced sample: lymph node tissue. The receptor comes from a female BALB/c mouse given C57BL/6 T cells with graft-versus-host disease after an allogeneic hematopoietic cell transplant. V usage is TRBV3 and J usage is TRBJ2-1; 7 nucleotides match TRBD1. The CDR3 loop is CASSSQGSYAEQFF. CDR3 bases read: TGTGCCAGCAGCTCACAGGGGAGCTATGCTGAGCAGTTC.